This entry concerns a single TCR beta chain. Clones were sequenced by immunoSEQ multiplex PCR, and TCRdb holds only the in-frame ones, with some missing. This table holds about 150,000 clones, about 88% found once. These data come from a study of T cell responses to AZD1222 COVID-19 vaccine. Germline assignment: CDR1 LGHDT and CDR2 YNNKEL (reference sequence). The CDR3 has 19 amino acids. The V gene end was trimmed by 4 bases and the J gene end by 0 bases; junction bases not matched to a gene: 11. This receptor was identified in an adult in good health. The chain employs TRBV3-1 (or the pseudogene TRBV3-2) and TRBJ1-4, with 10 bases fitting TRBD1. This material consisted of peripheral blood, taken on day 0 of AZD1222 vaccination. The CDR3 DNA sequence: TGTGCCAGCAGCCCAGGACAGGGGGTAGTCGGTACAACTAATGAAAAACTGTTTTTT. It is translated as CASSPGQGVVGTTNEKLFF.